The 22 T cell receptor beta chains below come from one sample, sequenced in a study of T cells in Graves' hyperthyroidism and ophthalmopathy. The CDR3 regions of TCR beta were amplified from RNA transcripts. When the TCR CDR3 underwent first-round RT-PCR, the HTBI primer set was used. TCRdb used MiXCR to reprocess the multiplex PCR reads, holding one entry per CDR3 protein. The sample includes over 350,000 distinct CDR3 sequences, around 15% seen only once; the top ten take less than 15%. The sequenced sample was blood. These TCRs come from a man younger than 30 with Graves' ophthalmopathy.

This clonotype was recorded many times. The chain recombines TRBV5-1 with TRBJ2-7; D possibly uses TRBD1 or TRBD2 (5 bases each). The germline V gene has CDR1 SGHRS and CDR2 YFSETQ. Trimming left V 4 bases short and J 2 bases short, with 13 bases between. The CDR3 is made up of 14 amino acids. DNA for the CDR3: TGCGCCAGCAGCAGCCTCGGGACGACCTACGAGCAGTACTTC. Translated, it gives CASSSLGTTYEQYF.

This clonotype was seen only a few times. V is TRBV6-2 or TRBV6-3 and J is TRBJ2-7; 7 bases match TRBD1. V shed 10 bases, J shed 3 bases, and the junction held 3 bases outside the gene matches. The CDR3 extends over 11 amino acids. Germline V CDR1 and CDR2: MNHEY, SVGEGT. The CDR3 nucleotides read TGTGCCAACAGACAGGGCTACGAGCAGTACTTC. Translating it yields CANRQGYEQYF.

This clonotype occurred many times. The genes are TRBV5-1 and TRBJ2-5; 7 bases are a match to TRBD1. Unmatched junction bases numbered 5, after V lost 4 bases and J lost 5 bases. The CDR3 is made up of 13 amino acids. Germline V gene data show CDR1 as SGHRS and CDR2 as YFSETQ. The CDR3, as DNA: TGCGCCAGCAGCGGGGACAGAATCGAGACCCAGTACTTC. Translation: CASSGDRIETQYF.

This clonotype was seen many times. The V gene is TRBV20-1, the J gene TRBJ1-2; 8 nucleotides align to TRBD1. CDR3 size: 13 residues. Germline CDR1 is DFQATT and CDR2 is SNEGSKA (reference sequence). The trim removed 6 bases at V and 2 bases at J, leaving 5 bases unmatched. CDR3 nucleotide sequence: TGCAGTGCCTCAAGGGACAGGAACTATGGCTACACCTTC. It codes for CSASRDRNYGYTF.

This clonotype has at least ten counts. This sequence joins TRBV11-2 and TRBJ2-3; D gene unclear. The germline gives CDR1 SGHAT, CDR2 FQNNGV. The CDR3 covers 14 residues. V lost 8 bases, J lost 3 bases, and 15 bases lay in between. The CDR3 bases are TGTGCCAGCTCTTCCCAGGTGGGGACAGATACGCAGTATTTT. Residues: CASSSQVGTDTQYF.

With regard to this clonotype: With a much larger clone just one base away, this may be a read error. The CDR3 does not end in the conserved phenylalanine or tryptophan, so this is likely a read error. The CDR3 spells CASSPSHTPSYEQYL. The CDR3 nucleotides are TGTGCCAGCAGCCCCTCGCACACCCCATCCTACGAGCAGTACCTC. The chain joins TRBV12-3 or TRBV12-4 to TRBJ2-7; D gene unclear. The CDR3 extends over 15 amino acids. V was shortened by 6 bases and J by 1 base, with 16 bases between the two germline ends.

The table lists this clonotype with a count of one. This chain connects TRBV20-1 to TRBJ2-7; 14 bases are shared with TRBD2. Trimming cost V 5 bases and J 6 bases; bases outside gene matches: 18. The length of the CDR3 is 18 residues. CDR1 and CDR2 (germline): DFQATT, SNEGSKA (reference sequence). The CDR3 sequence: CSAQPDRGLAGARGEQYF. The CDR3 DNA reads TGCAGTGCTCAGCCGGACAGGGGACTAGCGGGGGCCAGGGGCGAGCAGTACTTC.

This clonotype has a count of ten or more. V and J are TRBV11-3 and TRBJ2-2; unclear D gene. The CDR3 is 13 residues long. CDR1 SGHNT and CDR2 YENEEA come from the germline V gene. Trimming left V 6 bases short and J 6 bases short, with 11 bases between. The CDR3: CASSSPASGELFF. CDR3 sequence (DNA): TGTGCCAGCAGTTCACCTGCCTCCGGGGAGCTGTTTTTT.

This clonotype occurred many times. The CDR3 sequence: CASSFRTGIKPQHF. The CDR3 coding sequence is TGTGCCAGCAGTTTCAGGACAGGGATTAAGCCCCAGCATTTT. The V and J genes are TRBV27 and TRBJ1-5, with 8 bases identical to TRBD1. From germline, CDR1 is MNHEY and CDR2 SMNVEV (reference sequence). The length of the CDR3 is 14 residues. Germline trimming cut 3 bases from V and 8 bases from J; bases unmatched to any gene: 6.

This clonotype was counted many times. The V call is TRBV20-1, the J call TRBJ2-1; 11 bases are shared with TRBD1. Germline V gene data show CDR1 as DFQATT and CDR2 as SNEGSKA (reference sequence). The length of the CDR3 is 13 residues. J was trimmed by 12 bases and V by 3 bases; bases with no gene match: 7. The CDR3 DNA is TGCAGTGCTAGGGACAGGGACAGGGGGGCGCAGTTCTTC. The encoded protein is CSARDRDRGAQFF.

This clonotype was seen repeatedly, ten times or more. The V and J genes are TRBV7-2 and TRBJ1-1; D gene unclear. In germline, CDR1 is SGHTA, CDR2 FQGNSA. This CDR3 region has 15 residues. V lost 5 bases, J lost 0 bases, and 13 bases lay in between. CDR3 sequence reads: CASSPRGFMNTEAFF. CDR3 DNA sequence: TGTGCCAGCAGCCCCCGGGGTTTCATGAACACTGAAGCTTTCTTT. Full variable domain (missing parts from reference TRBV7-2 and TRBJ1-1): GAGVSQSPSNKVTEKGKDVELRCDPISGHTALYWYRQSLGQGLEFLIYFQGNSAPDKSGLPSDRFSAERTGGSVSTLTIQRTQQEDSAVYLCASSPRGFMNTEAFFGQGTRLTVV.

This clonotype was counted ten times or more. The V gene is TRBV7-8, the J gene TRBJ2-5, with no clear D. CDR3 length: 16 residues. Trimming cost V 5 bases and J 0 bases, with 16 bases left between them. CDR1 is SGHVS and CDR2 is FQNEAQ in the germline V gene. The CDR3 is CASSPYTDAYQETQYF. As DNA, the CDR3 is TGTGCCAGCAGCCCTTACACCGACGCCTACCAAGAGACCCAGTACTTC. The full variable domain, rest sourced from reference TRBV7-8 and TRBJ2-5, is GAGVSQSPRYKVAKRGQDVALRCDPISGHVSLFWYQQALGQGPEFLTYFQNEAQLDKSGLPSDRFFAERPEGSVSTLKIQRTQQEDSAVYLCASSPYTDAYQETQYFGPGTRLLVL.

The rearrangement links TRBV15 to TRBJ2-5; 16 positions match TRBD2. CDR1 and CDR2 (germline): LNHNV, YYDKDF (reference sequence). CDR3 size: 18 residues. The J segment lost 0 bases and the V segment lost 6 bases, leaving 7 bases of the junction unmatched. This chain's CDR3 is CATRGGTSGRADQETQYF. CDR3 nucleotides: TGTGCCACCAGGGGTGGGACTAGCGGGAGGGCCGACCAAGAGACCCAGTACTTC.

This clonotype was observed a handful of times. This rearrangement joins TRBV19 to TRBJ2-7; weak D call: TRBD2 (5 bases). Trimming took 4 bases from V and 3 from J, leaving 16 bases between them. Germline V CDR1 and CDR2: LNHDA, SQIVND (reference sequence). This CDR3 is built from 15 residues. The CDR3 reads CASSRGGLDFYEQYF. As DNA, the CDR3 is TGTGCCAGTAGTAGAGGTGGTTTGGACTTCTACGAGCAGTACTTC.

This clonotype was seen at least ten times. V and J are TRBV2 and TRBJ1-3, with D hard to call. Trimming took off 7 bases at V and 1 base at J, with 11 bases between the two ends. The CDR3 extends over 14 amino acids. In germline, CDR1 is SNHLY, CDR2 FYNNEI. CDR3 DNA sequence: TGTGCCAGCAATCTGGCCCCTTCTGGAAACACCATATATTTT. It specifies CASNLAPSGNTIYF.

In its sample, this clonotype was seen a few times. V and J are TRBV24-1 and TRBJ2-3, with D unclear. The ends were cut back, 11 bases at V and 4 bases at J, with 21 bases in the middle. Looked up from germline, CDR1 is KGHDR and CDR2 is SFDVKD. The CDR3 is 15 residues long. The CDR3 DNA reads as TGTGCCATTCAGCCGGACGGACCCGACCCAGATACGCAGTATTTT. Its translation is CAIQPDGPDPDTQYF.

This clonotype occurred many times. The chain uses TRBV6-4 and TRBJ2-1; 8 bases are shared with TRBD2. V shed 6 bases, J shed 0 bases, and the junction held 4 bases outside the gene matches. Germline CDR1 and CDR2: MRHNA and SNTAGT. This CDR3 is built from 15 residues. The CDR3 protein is CASSPLAASYNEQFF. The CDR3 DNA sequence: TGTGCCAGCAGCCCACTAGCGGCCTCCTACAATGAGCAGTTCTTC.

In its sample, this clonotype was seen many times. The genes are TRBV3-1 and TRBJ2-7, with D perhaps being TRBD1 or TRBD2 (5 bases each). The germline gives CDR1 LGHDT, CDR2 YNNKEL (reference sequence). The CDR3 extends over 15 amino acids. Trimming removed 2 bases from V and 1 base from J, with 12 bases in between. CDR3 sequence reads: CASSQPAGASYEQYF. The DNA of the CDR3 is TGTGCCAGCAGCCAACCCGCCGGGGCATCCTACGAGCAGTACTTC.

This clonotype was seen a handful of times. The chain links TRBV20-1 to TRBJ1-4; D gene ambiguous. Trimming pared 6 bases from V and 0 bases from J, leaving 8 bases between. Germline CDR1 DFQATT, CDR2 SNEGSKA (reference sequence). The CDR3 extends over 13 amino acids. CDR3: CSALQATNEKLFF. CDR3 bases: TGCAGTGCCTTGCAGGCAACTAATGAAAAACTGTTTTTT.

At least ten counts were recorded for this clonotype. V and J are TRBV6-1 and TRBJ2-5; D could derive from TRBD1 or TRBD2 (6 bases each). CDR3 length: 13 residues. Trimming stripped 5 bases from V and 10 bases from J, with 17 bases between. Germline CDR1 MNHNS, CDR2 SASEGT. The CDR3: CASSPGGSGDQYF. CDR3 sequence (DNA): TGTGCCAGCAGTCCTGGGGGCTCGGGGGACCAGTACTTC.

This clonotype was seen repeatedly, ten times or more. The CDR3 nucleotides are TGTGCCACACGGACAGGACCGATGTACGAGCAGTACTTC. Residues: CATRTGPMYEQYF. The J gene is TRBJ2-7, the V gene TRBV10-3, with TRBD1 identical over 7 bases. CDR3 length equals 13 residues. The germline V gene encodes CDR1 ENHRY and CDR2 SYGVKD. V lost 10 bases, J lost 4 bases, and 10 bases stayed unmatched.

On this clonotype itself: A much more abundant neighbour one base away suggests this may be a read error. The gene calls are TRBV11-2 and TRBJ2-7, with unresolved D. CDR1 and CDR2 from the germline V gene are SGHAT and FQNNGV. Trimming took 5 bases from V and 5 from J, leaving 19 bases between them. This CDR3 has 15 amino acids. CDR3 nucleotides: TGTGCCAGCAGCCGGGCATGGCAGGACCCCCACGAGCAGTACTTC. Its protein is CASSRAWQDPHEQYF.